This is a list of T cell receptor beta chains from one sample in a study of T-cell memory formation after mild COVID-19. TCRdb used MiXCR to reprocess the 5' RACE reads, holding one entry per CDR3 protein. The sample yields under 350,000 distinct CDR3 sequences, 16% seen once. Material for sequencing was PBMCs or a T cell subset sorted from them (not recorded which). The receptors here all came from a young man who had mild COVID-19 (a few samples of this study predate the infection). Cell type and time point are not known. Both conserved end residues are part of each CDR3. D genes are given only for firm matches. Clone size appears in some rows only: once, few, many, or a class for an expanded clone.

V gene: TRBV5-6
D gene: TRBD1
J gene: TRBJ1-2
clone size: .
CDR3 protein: CASSQGAYGYTF
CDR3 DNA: TGTGCCAGCAGCCAGGGGGCCTATGGCTACACCTTC

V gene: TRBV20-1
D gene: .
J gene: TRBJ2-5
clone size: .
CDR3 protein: CSARSPREGETQYF
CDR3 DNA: TGCAGTGCTAGATCGCCCAGGGAAGGAGAGACCCAGTACTTC

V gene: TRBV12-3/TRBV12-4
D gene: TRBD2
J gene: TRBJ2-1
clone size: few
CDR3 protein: CASSLWAAGGLGNEQFF
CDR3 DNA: TGTGCCAGCAGTTTATGGGCAGCGGGGGGGCTTGGGAATGAGCAGTTCTTC

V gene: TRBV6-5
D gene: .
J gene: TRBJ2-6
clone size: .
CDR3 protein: CASSYDDSGANVLTF
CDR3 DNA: TGTGCCAGCAGTTACGATGACTCTGGGGCCAACGTCCTGACTTTC

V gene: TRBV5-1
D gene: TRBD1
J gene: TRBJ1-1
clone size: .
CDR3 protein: CASSLRTGRTEAFF
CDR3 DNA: TGCGCCAGCAGCTTAAGGACAGGGAGGACTGAAGCTTTCTTT

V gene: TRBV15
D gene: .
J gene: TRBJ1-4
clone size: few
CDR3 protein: CATSLSRQVNEKLFF
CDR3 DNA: TGTGCCACCAGCCTGAGTAGACAGGTTAATGAAAAACTGTTTTTT

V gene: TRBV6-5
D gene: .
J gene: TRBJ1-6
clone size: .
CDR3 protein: CASSYSRGMGSPLHF
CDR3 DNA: TGTGCCAGCAGTTACTCGAGAGGGATGGGTTCACCCCTCCACTTT

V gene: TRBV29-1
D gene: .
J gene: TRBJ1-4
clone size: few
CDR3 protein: CSVGTEDEKLFF
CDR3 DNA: TGCAGCGTGGGGACGGAGGATGAAAAACTGTTTTTT

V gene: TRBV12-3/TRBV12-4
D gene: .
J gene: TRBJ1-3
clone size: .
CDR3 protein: CASSFGGRNTIYF
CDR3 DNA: TGTGCCAGCAGTTTCGGGGGAAGAAACACCATATATTTT

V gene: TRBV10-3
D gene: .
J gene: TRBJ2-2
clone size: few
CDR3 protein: CATLTAGELFF
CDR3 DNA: TGTGCCACCCTGACTGCCGGGGAGCTGTTTTTT

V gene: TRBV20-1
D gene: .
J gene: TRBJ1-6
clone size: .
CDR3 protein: CSASRRDNSPLHF
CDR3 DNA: TGCAGTGCTAGTAGAAGGGATAATTCACCCCTCCACTTT

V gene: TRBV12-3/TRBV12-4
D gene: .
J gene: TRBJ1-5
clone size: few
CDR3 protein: CASSRESNQPQHF
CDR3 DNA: TGTGCCAGCAGTCGAGAGAGCAATCAGCCCCAGCATTTT

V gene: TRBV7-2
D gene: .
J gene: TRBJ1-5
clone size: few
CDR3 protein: CASSPIVGRSGQPQHF
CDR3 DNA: TGTGCCAGCAGCCCGATTGTGGGGCGATCGGGTCAGCCCCAGCATTTT

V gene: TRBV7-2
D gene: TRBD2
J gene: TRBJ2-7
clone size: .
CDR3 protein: CASSLAPAGLAGWTYEQYF
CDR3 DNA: TGTGCCAGCAGCTTAGCACCCGCGGGACTAGCGGGTTGGACCTACGAGCAGTACTTC

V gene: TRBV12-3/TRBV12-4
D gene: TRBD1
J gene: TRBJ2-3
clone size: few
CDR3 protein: CASSLGDRRWPDTQYF
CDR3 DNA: TGTGCCAGCAGTTTAGGGGACAGGAGGTGGCCAGATACGCAGTATTTT

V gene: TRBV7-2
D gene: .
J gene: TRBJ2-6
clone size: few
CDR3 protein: CASSVAGSGANVLTF
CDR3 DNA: TGTGCCAGCAGCGTAGCAGGGTCTGGGGCCAACGTCCTGACTTTC

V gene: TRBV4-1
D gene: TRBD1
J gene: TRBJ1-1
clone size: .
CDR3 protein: CASSQTGDTEAFF
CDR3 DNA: TGCGCCAGCAGCCAGACAGGGGACACTGAAGCTTTCTTT

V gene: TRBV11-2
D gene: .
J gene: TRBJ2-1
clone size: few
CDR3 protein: CASSLQAHDEQFF
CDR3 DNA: TGTGCCAGCAGCTTGCAAGCGCATGATGAGCAGTTCTTC

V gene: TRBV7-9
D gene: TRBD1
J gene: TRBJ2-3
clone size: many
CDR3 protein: CATWTGGGTDTQYF
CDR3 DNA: TGTGCCACTTGGACAGGGGGCGGCACAGATACGCAGTATTTT

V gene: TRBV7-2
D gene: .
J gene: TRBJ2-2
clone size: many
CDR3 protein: CASSLLTGELFF
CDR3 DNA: TGTGCCAGCAGCTTACTTACCGGGGAGCTGTTTTTT

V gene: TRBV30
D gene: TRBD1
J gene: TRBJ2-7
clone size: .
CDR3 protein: CAWSVRRDRDPYEQYF
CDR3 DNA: TGTGCCTGGAGTGTACGGAGGGACAGGGATCCCTACGAGCAGTACTTC

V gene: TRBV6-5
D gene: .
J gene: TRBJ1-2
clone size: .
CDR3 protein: CASSYRGLYGYTF
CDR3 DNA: TGTGCCAGCAGTTACCGAGGGCTCTATGGCTACACCTTC

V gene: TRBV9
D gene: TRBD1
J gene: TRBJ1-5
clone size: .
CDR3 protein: CASSPGTGALNQPQHF
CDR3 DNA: TGTGCCAGCAGCCCCGGGACAGGGGCTCTTAATCAGCCCCAGCATTTT

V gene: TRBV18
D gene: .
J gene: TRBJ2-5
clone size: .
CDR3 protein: CASSPPVQQETQYF
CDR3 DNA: TGTGCCAGCTCACCCCCAGTACAGCAAGAGACCCAGTACTTC

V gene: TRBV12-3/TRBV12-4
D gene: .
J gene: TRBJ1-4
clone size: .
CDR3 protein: CASSLHGNEKLFF
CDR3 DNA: TGTGCCAGCAGTTTACACGGTAATGAAAAACTGTTTTTT

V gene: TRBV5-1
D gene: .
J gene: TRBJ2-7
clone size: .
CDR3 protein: CASSLGTVIYEQYF
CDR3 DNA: TGCGCCAGCAGCTTGGGGACGGTTATATACGAGCAGTACTTC

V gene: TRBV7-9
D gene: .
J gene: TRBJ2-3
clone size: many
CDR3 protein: CASSSRAEGGDTQYF
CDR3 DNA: TGTGCCAGCAGCTCACGAGCGGAGGGTGGAGATACGCAGTATTTT

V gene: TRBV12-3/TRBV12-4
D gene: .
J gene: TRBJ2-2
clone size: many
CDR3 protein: CASSFGAGELFF
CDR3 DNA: TGTGCCAGCAGTTTCGGTGCCGGGGAGCTGTTTTTT

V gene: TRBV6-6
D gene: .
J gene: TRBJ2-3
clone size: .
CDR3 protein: CASSSPLADTQYF
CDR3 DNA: TGTGCCAGCAGTTCCCCATTGGCAGATACGCAGTATTTT

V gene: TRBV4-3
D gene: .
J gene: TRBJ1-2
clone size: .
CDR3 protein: CASSQEVFRGGSGYTF
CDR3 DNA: TGCGCCAGCAGCCAAGAAGTCTTCAGGGGTGGAAGTGGCTACACCTTC

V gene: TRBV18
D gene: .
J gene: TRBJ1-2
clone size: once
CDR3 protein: CASSPPDRQYGYTF
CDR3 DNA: TGTGCCAGCTCACCACCAGACAGACAATATGGCTACACCTTC

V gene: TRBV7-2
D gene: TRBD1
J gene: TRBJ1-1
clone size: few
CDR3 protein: CASSQQDRREAFF
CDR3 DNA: TGTGCCAGCAGCCAACAGGACAGGCGAGAAGCTTTCTTT

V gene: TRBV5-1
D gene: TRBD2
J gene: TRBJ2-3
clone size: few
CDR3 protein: CASSFPGTAGADTQYF
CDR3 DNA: TGCGCCAGCAGCTTTCCCGGGACGGCGGGGGCAGATACGCAGTATTTT

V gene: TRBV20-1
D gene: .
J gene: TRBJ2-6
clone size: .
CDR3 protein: CSAGRTASGANVLTF
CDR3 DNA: TGCAGTGCTGGACGGACGGCCTCTGGGGCCAACGTCCTGACTTTC

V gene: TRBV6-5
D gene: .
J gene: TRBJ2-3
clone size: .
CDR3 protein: CASSYHDRDTQYF
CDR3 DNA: TGTGCCAGCAGTTACCACGACAGAGATACGCAGTATTTT

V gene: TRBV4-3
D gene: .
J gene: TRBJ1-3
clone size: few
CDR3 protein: CASSQYGGAGNTIYF
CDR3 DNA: TGCGCCAGCAGCCAGTACGGAGGGGCTGGAAACACCATATATTTT

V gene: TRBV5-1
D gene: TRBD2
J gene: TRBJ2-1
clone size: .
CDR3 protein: CASSLDTSGGPLGWFF
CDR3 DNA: TGCGCCAGCAGCTTGGATACTAGCGGGGGGCCCCTCGGTTGGTTCTTC

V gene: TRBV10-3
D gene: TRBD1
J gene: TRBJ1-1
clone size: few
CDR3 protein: CAISPRRDRKDTEAFF
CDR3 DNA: TGTGCCATCAGTCCGAGGAGGGACAGGAAAGACACTGAAGCTTTCTTT

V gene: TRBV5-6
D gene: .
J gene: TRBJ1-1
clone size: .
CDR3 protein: CASSSLPAGLNTEAFF
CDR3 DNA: TGTGCCAGCAGCTCCCTTCCGGCGGGGTTAAACACTGAAGCTTTCTTT

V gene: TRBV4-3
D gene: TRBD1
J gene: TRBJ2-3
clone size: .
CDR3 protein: CASSQGRAGTGFSDTQYF
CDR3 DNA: TGCGCCAGCAGCCAAGGGAGGGCCGGGACAGGGTTCTCCGATACGCAGTATTTT

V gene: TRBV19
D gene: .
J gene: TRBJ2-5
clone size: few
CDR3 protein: CASSMGGQIETQYF
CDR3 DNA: TGTGCCAGTAGTATGGGTGGGCAGATAGAGACCCAGTACTTC

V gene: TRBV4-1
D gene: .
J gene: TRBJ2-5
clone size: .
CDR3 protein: CASSQDVRTGETQYF
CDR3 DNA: TGCGCCAGCAGCCAAGATGTCAGGACGGGAGAGACCCAGTACTTC

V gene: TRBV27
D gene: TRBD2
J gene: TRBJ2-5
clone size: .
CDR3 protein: CASSLIWERGGQETQYF
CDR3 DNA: TGTGCCAGCAGTTTAATTTGGGAGCGGGGGGGGCAAGAGACCCAGTACTTC

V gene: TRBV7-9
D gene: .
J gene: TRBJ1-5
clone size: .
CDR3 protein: CASSRGSQPQHF
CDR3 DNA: TGTGCCAGCAGCCGGGGATCTCAGCCCCAGCATTTT

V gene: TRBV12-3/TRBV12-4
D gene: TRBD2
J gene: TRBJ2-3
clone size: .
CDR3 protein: CASSRGLAGGFSTDTQYF
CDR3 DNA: TGTGCCAGCAGCCGAGGACTAGCGGGGGGCTTTAGCACAGATACGCAGTATTTT

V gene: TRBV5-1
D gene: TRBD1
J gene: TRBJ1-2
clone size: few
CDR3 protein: CASSLPTGSANYGYTF
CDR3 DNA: TGCGCCAGCAGCCTGCCGACAGGGTCCGCTAACTATGGCTACACCTTC

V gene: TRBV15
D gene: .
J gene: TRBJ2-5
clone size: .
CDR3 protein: CATSRGPRNQETQYF
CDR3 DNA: TGTGCCACCAGCAGGGGTCCACGGAACCAAGAGACCCAGTACTTC

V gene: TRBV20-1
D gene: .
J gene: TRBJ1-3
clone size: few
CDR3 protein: CSAREGHFSGNTIYF
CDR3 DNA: TGCAGTGCTAGAGAGGGACATTTTTCTGGAAACACCATATATTTT

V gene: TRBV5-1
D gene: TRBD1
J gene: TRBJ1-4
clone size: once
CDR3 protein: CASSLDGQGDEKLFF
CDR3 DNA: TGCGCCAGCAGCTTGGACGGACAGGGGGATGAAAAACTGTTTTTT

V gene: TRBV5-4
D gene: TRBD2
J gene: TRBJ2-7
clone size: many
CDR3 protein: CASSSPGLADEQYF
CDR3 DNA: TGTGCCAGCAGCTCGCCGGGACTAGCGGACGAGCAGTACTTC